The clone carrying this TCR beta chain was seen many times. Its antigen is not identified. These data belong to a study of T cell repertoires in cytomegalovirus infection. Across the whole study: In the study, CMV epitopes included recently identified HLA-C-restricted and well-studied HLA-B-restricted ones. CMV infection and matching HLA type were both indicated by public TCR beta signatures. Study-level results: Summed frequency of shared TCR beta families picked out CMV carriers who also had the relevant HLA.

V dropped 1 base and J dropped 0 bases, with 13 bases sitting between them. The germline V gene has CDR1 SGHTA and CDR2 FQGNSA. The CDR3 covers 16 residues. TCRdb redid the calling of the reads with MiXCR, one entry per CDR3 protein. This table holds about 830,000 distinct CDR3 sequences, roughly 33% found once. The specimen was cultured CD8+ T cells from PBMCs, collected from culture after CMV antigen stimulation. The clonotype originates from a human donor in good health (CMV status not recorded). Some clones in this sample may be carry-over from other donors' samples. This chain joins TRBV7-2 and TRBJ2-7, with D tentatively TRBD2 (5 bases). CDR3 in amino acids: CASSLVNRGSSYEQYF. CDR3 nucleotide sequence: TGTGCCAGCAGCTTAGTAAACCGGGGTAGCTCCTACGAGCAGTACTTC. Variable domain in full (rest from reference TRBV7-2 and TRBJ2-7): GAGVSQSPSNKVTEKGKDVELRCDPISGHTALYWYRQSLGQGLEFLIYFQGNSAPDKSGLPSDRFSAERTGGSVSTLTIQRTQQEDSAVYLCASSLVNRGSSYEQYFGPGTRLTVT.